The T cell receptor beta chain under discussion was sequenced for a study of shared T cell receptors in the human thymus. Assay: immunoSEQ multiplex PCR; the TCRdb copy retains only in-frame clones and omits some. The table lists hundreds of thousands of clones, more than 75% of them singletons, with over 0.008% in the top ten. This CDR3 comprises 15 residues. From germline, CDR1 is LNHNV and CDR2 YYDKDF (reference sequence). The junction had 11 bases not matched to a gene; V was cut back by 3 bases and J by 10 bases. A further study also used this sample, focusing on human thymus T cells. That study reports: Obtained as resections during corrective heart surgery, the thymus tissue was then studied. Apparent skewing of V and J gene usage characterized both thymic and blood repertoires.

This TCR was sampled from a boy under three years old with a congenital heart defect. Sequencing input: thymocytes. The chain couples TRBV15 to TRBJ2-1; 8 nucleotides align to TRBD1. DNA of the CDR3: TGTGCCACCAGCAGCCTGACAGGGGAGGTGGAGGAGCAGTTCTTC. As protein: CATSSLTGEVEEQFF.